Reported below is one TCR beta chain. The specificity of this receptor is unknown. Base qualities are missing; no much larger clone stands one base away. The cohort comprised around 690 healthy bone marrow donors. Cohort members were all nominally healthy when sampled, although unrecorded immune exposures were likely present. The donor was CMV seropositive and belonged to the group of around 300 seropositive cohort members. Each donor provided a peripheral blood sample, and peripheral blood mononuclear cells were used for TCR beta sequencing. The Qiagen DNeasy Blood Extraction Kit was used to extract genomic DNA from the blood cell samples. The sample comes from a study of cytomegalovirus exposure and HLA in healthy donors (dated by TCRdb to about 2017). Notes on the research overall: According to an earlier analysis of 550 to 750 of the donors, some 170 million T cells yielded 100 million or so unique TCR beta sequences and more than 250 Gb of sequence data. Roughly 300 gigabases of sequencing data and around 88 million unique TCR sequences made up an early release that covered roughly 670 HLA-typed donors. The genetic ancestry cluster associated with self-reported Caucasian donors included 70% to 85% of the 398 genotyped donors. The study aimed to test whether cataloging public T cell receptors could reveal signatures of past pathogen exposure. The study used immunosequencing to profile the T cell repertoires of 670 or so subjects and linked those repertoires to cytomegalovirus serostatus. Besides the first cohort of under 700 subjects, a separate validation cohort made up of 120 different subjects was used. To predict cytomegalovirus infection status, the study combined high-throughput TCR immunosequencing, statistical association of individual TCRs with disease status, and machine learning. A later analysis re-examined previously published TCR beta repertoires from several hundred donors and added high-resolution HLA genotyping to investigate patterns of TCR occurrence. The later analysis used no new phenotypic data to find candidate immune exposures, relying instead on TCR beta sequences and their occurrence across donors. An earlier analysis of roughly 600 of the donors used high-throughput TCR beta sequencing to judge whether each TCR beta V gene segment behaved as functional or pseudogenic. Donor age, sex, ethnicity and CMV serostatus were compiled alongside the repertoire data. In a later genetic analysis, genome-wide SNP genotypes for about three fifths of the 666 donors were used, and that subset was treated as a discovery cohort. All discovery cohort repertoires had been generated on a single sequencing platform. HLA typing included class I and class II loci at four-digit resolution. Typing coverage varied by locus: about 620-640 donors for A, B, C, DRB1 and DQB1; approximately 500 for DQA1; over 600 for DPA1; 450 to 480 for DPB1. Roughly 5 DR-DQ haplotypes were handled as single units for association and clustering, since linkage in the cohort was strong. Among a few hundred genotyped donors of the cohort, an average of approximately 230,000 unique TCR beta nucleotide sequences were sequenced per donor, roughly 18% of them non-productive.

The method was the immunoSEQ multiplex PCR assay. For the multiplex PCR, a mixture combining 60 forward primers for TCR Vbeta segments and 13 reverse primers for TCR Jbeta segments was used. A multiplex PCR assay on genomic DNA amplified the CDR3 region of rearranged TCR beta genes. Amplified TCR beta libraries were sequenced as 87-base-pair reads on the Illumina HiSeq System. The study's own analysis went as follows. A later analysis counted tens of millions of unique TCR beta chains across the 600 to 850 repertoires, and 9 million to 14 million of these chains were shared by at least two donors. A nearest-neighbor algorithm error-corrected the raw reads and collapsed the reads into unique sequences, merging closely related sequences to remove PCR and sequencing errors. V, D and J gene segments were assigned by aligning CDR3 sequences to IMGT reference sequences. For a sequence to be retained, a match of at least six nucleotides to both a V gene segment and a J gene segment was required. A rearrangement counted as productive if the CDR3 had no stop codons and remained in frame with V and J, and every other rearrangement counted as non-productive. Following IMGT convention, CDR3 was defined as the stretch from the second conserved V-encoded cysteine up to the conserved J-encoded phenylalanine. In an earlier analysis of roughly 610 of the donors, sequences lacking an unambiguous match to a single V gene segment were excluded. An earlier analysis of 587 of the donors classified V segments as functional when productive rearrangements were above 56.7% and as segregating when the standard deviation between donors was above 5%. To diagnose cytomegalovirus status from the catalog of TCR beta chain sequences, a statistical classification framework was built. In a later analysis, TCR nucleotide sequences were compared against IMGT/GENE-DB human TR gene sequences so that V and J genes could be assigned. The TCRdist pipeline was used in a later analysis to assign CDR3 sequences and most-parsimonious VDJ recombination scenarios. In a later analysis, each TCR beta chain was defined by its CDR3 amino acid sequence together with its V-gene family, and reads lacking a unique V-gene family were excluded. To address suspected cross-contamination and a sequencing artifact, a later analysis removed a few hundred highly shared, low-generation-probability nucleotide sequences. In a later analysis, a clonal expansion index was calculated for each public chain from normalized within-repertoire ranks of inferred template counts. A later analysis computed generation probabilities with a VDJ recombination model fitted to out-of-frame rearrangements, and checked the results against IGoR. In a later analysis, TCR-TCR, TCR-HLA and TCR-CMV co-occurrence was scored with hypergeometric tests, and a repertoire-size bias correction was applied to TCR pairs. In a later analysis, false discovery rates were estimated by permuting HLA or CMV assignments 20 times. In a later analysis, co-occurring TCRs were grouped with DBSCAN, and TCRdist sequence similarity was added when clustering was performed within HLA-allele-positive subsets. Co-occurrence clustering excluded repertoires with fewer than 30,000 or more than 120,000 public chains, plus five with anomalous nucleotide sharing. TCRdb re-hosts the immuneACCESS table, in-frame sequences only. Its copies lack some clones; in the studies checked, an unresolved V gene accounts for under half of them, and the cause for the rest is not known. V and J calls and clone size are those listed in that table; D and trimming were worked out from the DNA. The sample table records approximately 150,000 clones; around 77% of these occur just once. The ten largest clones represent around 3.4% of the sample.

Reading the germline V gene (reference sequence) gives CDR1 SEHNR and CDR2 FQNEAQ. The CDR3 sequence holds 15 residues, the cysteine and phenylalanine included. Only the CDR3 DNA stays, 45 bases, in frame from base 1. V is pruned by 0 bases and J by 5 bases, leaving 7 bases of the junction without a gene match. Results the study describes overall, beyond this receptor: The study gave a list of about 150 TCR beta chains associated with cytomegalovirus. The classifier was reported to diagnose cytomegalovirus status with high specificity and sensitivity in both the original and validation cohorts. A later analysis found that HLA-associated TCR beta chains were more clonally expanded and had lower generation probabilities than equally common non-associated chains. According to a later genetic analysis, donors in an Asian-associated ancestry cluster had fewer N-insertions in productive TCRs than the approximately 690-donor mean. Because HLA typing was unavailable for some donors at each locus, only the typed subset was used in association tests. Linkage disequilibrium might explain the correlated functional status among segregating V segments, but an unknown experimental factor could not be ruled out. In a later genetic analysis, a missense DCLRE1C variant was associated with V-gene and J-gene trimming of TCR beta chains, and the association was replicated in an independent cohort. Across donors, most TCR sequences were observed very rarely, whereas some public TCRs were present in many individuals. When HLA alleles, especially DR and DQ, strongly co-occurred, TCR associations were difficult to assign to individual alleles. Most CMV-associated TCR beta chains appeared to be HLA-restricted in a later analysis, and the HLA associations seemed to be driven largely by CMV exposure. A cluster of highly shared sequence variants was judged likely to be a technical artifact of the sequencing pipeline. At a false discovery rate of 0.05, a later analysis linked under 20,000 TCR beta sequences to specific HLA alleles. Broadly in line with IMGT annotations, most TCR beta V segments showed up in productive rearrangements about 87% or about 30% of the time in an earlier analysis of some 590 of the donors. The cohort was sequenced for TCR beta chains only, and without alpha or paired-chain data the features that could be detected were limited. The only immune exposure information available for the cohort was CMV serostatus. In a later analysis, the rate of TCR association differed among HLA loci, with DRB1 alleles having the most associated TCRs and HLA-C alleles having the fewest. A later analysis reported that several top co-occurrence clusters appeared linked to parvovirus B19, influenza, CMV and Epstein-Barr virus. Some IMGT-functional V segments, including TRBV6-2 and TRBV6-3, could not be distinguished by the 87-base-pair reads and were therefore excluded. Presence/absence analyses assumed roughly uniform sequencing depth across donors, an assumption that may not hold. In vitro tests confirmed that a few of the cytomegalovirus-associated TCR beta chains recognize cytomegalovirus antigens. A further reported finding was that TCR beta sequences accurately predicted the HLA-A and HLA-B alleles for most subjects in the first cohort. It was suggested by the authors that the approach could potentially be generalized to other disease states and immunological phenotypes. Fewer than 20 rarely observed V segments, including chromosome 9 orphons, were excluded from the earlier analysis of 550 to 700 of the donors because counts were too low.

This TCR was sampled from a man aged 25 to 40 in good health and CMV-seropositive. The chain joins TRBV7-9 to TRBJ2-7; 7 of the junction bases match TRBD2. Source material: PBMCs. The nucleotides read TGTGCCAGCAGCTTAGCTCCGGGGGGTTATCACGAGCAGTACTTC. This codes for CASSLAPGGYHEQYF.